These 15 T cell receptor beta chains originate from one sample sequenced in a study of shared clonotypes between healthy human individuals. The assay was immunoSEQ multiplex PCR, and TCRdb's table has in-frame clones only and misses some. Counted here are about 2 million clones, about 95% occurring once; the ten biggest clones make up about 1.1%. Terminally differentiated effector memory CD45RA+ cells were excluded by CCR7 positive selection of CD45RO-negative cells. The sequenced sample consisted of naive CD8+ T cells sorted from blood. The receptors were sampled from a man aged 18 to 29 in good health.

This clone was seen just once. The V gene is TRBV11-2, the J gene TRBJ2-7; no clear D. This CDR3 is built from 12 residues. Germline CDR1 reads SGHAT; CDR2 reads FQNNGV. V lost 5 bases to trimming and J lost 5 bases, with 10 bases between them. The CDR3 region has the DNA TGTGCCAGCAGCACCCGGGCAGACGAGCAGTACTTC. Its protein is CASSTRADEQYF.

This clone has a single count. The gene calls are TRBV28 and TRBJ2-2; D may correspond to TRBD1 or TRBD2 (5 bases each). The CDR3 consists of 15 residues. Germline CDR1 is MDHEN and CDR2 is SYDVKM. The ends were cut back, 4 bases at V and 2 bases at J, with 11 bases in the middle. The CDR3 loop is CASSWGILNTGELFF. In DNA, the CDR3 is TGTGCCAGCAGTTGGGGGATCCTTAACACCGGGGAGCTGTTTTTT.

The V and J genes are TRBV7-9 and TRBJ2-1; D is unclear. Germline V gene lookup returns CDR1 SEHNR and CDR2 FQNEAQ (reference sequence). The CDR3 contains 14 residues. V gave up 3 bases and J gave up 7 bases, with 13 bases separating them. CDR3 region: CASSLLSPRNEQFF. CDR3 bases: TGTGCCAGCAGCTTGTTGTCTCCTCGGAATGAGCAGTTCTTC.

This sequence joins TRBV28 and TRBJ2-7; D perhaps matches TRBD2 (7 bases). V lost 2 bases to trimming and J lost 5 bases, with 10 bases between them. Looked up from germline, CDR1 is MDHEN and CDR2 is SYDVKM. This CDR3 contains 13 residues. The CDR3 bases are TGTGCCAGCAGTTTACGGGGGGCCCACGAGCAGTACTTC. It translates to CASSLRGAHEQYF.

The chain recombines TRBV18 with TRBJ2-3; unclear D gene. The CDR3 covers 13 residues. Per germline, CDR1 KGHSH and CDR2 LQKENI. V shed 2 bases and J shed 11 bases, with 14 bases lying between them. The CDR3 region is CASSPWDILEQYF. Here the CDR3 DNA reads TGTGCCAGCTCACCATGGGATATCTTGGAGCAGTATTTT.

The rearrangement uses TRBV29-1 and TRBJ2-2, with TRBD2 matching 7 bases. The trim removed 0 bases at V and 4 bases at J, leaving 8 bases unmatched. The germline CDR1 and CDR2 sequences are SQVTM and ANQGSEA. This CDR3 has 16 residues. The CDR3 loop reads CSVEDQRGDLTGELFF. The CDR3 DNA reads as TGCAGCGTTGAAGATCAACGGGGGGATCTCACCGGGGAGCTGTTTTTT.

This rearrangement joins TRBV5-6 to TRBJ2-7, with 9 positions matching TRBD2. Germline CDR1 reads SGHDT; CDR2 reads YYEEEE. The junction had 9 bases not matched to a gene; V was cut back by 4 bases and J by 4 bases. The CDR3 contains 15 residues. The CDR3 coding sequence is TGTGCCAGCAGCATGAGTCCGGCGGGAGGGTACGAGCAGTACTTC. Translated, it gives CASSMSPAGGYEQYF.

This rearrangement joins TRBV4-3 to TRBJ1-6; D possibly corresponds to TRBD1 (5 bases). Looked up from germline, CDR1 is LGHNA and CDR2 is YSLEER. Trimming left V 0 bases short and J 5 bases short, with 14 bases between. The CDR3 sequence is 17 residues long. The CDR3 DNA follows: TGCGCCAGCAGCCAAGACATCCCGACAGCCAATAATTCACCCCTCCACTTT. This encodes CASSQDIPTANNSPLHF.

This clone was seen only a few times. This sequence joins TRBV4-1 and TRBJ1-6; D possibly corresponds to TRBD1 (6 bases). This CDR3 is 15 amino acids long. Trimming removed 4 bases from V and 7 bases from J, with 14 bases in between. The germline V gene encodes CDR1 MGHRA and CDR2 YSYEKL. CDR3 DNA: TGCGCCAGCAGCCTTCTTCAGGGGAGCAATTCACCCCTCCACTTT. Translating it yields CASSLLQGSNSPLHF.

V is TRBV6-1 and J is TRBJ2-7; 9 bases match TRBD1. V trimming: 5 bases; J trimming: 0 bases; junction bases outside the gene matches: 5. In germline, CDR1 is MNHNS, CDR2 SASEGT. CDR3 size: 15 residues. As DNA, the CDR3 is TGTGCCAGCAGTTCGGGACAGGGCGTCTCCTACGAGCAGTACTTC. This sequence encodes CASSSGQGVSYEQYF.

The CDR3 DNA reads as TGTGCCTGGAATACCCTAACGGAGGGATCCCGGGGGGAGCAGTACTTC. Translated, it gives CAWNTLTEGSRGEQYF. This rearrangement joins TRBV30 to TRBJ2-7; D may be TRBD2 (6 bases). This CDR3 contains 16 residues. CDR1 and CDR2 (germline): GTSNPN, SVGIG (reference sequence). Deletions cut 4 bases from V and 7 bases from J, with 26 bases between.

V is TRBV6-5 and J is TRBJ2-2, with 7 bases matching TRBD1. The J segment lost 1 base and the V segment lost 9 bases, leaving 5 bases of the junction unmatched. The CDR3 is 14 residues long. Germline CDR1 is MNHEY and CDR2 is SVGAGI. CDR3 region: CASVRGWNTGELFF. The CDR3 DNA sequence: TGTGCCAGTGTCAGGGGGTGGAACACCGGGGAGCTGTTTTTT.

This rearrangement joins TRBV7-9 to TRBJ2-1, with TRBD2 matching 7 bases. Germline V gene sequence: CDR1 SEHNR, CDR2 FQNEAQ (reference sequence). J lost 5 bases, V lost 7 bases, and 2 bases had no gene match. CDR3 length equals 12 residues. Here the CDR3 DNA reads TGTGCCAGCATCCGGGGGGACAATGAGCAGTTCTTC. Amino acids: CASIRGDNEQFF. The whole variable domain, filled in from reference TRBV7-9 and TRBJ2-1, reads DTGVSQNPRHKITKRGQNVTFRCDPISEHNRLYWYRQTLGQGPEFLTYFQNEAQLEKSRLLSDRFSAERPKGSFSTLEIQRTEQGDSAMYLCASIRGDNEQFFGPGTRLTVL.

The chain is built from TRBV25-1 and TRBJ2-7; D is unclear. Trimming pared 1 base from V and 0 bases from J, leaving 4 bases between. Germline CDR1 and CDR2: MGHDK and SYGVNS. CDR3 size: 13 residues. The CDR3 region has the DNA TGTGCCAGCAGTGAATTTGCCTCCTACGAGCAGTACTTC. This translates into CASSEFASYEQYF.

The J gene is TRBJ2-1, the V gene TRBV19, with D perhaps TRBD2 (7 bases). Per the germline V gene, CDR1 is LNHDA and CDR2 is SQIVND (reference sequence). Trimming removed 7 bases at V and 5 bases at J, with 18 bases between. This CDR3 has 15 amino acids. The CDR3 region is CASNPEGGQDNEQFF. The CDR3 DNA reads TGTGCCAGTAATCCAGAGGGGGGGCAGGACAATGAGCAGTTCTTC.